This T cell receptor (beta chain) was obtained from a study of read filtering for tumor transcriptome and immune sequencing. Whole-study context: Mean patient age was approximately 66 years, range roughly 47 to 90; roughly 18 male, around 15 female. Study-wide points: About 80% of IR-seq clonotypes had a single read, yet these held about 3.4% of reads.

There are a few counts of this clonotype. Its matching antigen is unknown. Germline and junction disagree at one end, which may indicate a read error. This library used around 400 ng RNA and molecular barcoded adaptors spanning alpha/delta and beta/gamma chains. TCRdb re-called the reads with MiXCR, one entry per CDR3 protein. The sample includes 130,000 or so distinct CDR3 sequences, roughly 13% of them seen just once. This TCR came from a donor at least 40 years old with multiple myeloma. Material: a population of CD138-negative cells sorted from bone marrow.

CDR3 DNA: TGTGCCAGCAGCTTAGATTCGGTATTCGGGTACTCACCCCCCCACTTT. This sequence encodes CASSLDSVFGYSPPHF. The rearrangement joins TRBV7-2 to TRBJ1-6; no firm D call. CDR3 length: 16 amino acids. The V gene's germline CDR1 is SGHTA and CDR2 FQGNSA.